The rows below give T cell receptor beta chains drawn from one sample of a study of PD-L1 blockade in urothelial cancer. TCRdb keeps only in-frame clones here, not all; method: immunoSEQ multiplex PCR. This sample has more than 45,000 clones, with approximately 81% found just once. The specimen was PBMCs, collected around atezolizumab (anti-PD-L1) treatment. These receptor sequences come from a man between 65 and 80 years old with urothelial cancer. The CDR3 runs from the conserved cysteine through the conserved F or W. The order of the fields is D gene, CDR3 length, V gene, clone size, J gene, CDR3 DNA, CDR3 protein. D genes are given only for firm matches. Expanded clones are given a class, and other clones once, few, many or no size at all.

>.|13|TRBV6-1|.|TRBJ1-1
TGTGCCAGCAGGGACACAGGGAGCACTGAAGCTTTCTTT
CASRDTGSTEAFF
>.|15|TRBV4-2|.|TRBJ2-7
TGTGCCAGCAGCCAAGCCCTAGTGGCACTCTACGAGCAGTACTTC
CASSQALVALYEQYF
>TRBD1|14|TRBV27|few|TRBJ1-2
TGTGCCAGCAAGGGGGCTCGTTCCAACTATGGCTACACCTTC
CASKGARSNYGYTF
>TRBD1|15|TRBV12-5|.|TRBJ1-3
TGTGCTAGTGCCCCGACAGGGGACTCTGGAAACACCATATATTTT
CASAPTGDSGNTIYF
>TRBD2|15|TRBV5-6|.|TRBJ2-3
TGTGCCAGCAGCCGGACTAGCGGGAGGTCAGATACGCAGTATTTT
CASSRTSGRSDTQYF
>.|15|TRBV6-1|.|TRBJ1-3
TGTGCCACCTCCGGGACTCCGAGCTCTGGAAACACCATATATTTT
CATSGTPSSGNTIYF
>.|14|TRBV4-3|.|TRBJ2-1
TGCGCCAGCAGCCAAGGACTAGTCCTTAATGAGCAGTTCTTC
CASSQGLVLNEQFF
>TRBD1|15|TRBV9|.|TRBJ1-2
TGTGCCAGCAGCGTTCCGTTAACAGGGGGCTCTGGCTACACCTTC
CASSVPLTGGSGYTF
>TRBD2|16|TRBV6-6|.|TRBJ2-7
TGTGCCAGCAACCTAATAGCGGGAGCCAACTCCTACGAACAGTACTTC
CASNLIAGANSYEQYF
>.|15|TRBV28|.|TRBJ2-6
TGTGCCAGCAGTTTCCGGGTGCCTGGGGCCAACGTCCTGACTTTC
CASSFRVPGANVLTF
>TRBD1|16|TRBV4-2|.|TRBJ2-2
TGTGCCAGCAGCCCCCCCGGGACAGGGAACACCGGGGAGCTGTTTTTT
CASSPPGTGNTGELFF
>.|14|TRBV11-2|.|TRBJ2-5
TGTGCCAGCAGCCAACGGTCCCGAGGGGAGACCCAGTACTTC
CASSQRSRGETQYF
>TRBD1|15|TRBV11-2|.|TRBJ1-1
TGTGCCAGCAGCTCCAAGGGACAGGGGGCTTCTGAAGCTTTCTTT
CASSSKGQGASEAFF
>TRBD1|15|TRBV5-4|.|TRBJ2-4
TGTGCCAGCAGTATACCGGGACAGGGGAAAAACATTCAGTACTTC
CASSIPGQGKNIQYF
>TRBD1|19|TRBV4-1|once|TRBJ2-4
TGCGCCAGCAGCCAAGATAGGGGGCCCCTTGAGAGTGGCAAAAACATTCAGTACTTC
CASSQDRGPLESGKNIQYF
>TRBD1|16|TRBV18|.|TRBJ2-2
TGTGCCAGCTCACCTCGGGACAGGTCATGGTCCGGGGAGCTGTTTTTT
CASSPRDRSWSGELFF
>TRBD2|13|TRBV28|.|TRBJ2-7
TGTGCCAGCAGTTTACGGGAGGGGGGCGAGCAGTACTTC
CASSLREGGEQYF
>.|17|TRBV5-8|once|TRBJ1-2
TGTGCCAGCAGCTTGGCCCCAGGGGAGAGAAGGAGCTATGGCTACACCTTC
CASSLAPGERRSYGYTF
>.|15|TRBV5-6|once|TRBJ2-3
TGTGCCAGCAGCCTGCGGGGCTTTGGCACAGATACGCAGTATTTT
CASSLRGFGTDTQYF
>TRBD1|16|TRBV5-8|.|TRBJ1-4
TGTGCCAGCAGCTTGGGACAGGGGTTGACTAATGAAAAACTGTTTTTT
CASSLGQGLTNEKLFF
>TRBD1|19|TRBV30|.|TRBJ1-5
TGTGCCTGGAGTGCGCGCTCCTGGGACAGCCGGCGCCACAATCAGCCCCAGCATTTT
CAWSARSWDSRRHNQPQHF
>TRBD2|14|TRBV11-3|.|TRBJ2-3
TGTGCCAGCAGCTTAGTGGGGGGGGGAGATACGCAGTATTTT
CASSLVGGGDTQYF
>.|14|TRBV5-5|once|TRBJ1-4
TGTGCCAGCAGCTTGCGACTCCAGGGGGAAAAACTGTTTTTT
CASSLRLQGEKLFF
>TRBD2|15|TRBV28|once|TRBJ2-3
TGTGCCAGCAGTTCTTTTAGCGGGAGTGCGAATACGCAGTATTTT
CASSSFSGSANTQYF
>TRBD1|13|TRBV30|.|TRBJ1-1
TGTGCCCAAAGGACAGGCGGGAACACTGAAGCTTTCTTT
CAQRTGGNTEAFF
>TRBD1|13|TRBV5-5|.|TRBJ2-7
TGTGCCAGCAGCTTAGGGGGCTGGTACGAGCAGTACTTC
CASSLGGWYEQYF
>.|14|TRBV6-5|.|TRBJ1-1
TGTGCCAGCAGTTGGGCGGGTACGAACACTGAAGCTTTCTTT
CASSWAGTNTEAFF
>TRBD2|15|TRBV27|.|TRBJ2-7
TGTGCCAGCAGCGATCTAGCGGGGGGTGCCTACGAGCAGTACTTC
CASSDLAGGAYEQYF
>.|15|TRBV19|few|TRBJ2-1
TGTGCCAGTAGTCGAGGAGGCTACTCCTACAATGAGCAGTTCTTC
CASSRGGYSYNEQFF
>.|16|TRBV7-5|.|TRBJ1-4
TGTGCCAGAAGCTTAGCCCGGACAGCAACTAATGAAAAACTGTTTTTT
CARSLARTATNEKLFF
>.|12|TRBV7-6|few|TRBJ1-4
TGTGCCAGCAGTCGGACTAATGAAAAACTGTTTTTT
CASSRTNEKLFF
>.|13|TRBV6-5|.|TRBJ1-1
TGTGCCAGCAGATTCGGGGAGGACACTGAAGCTTTCTTT
CASRFGEDTEAFF